Listed below are T cell receptor beta chains from one sample, sequenced in a study of CD8+ T cells in alopecia areata. Assay: immunoSEQ multiplex PCR; the TCRdb copy retains only in-frame clones and omits some. The table has 150,000 to 250,000 clones, nearly 60% seen once. The specimen was CD4+ T cells sorted from blood, collected at week 24, from a patient treated with tofacitinib. These receptors came from a human donor with alopecia areata. Both conserved end residues are part of each CDR3. Fields, in order: CDR3 DNA, CDR3 protein, CDR3 length, clone size, V gene, D gene, J gene. The D gene is left open where the match is weak. For some rows the clone size is stated as once, few or many, or as a class when expanded; others skip it.

CDR3 DNA: TGTGCCAGCTCACCATTGCGGGAAAGCCAAGAGACCCAGTACTTC
CDR3 protein: CASSPLRESQETQYF
CDR3 length: 15
clone size: .
V gene: TRBV18
D gene: .
J gene: TRBJ2-5

CDR3 DNA: TGCGCCAGCAGCCTTCTGCACAGGGGGGGGTTCTATGGCTACACCTTC
CDR3 protein: CASSLLHRGGFYGYTF
CDR3 length: 16
clone size: .
V gene: TRBV4-1
D gene: TRBD1
J gene: TRBJ1-2

CDR3 DNA: TGTGCCAGCAGCCACGACAGGGGCACAGATACGCAGTATTTT
CDR3 protein: CASSHDRGTDTQYF
CDR3 length: 14
clone size: .
V gene: TRBV5-4
D gene: TRBD1
J gene: TRBJ2-3

CDR3 DNA: TGTGCCAGCAGCCCACGGAGGTTGTGGTATGGCTACACCTTC
CDR3 protein: CASSPRRLWYGYTF
CDR3 length: 14
clone size: .
V gene: TRBV7-2
D gene: .
J gene: TRBJ1-2

CDR3 DNA: TGTGCCAGCACTCTAATGACAGCTACTAATGAAAAACTGTTTTTT
CDR3 protein: CASTLMTATNEKLFF
CDR3 length: 15
clone size: .
V gene: TRBV5-6
D gene: .
J gene: TRBJ1-4

CDR3 DNA: TGTGCCAGCAGCGTAGCCGGGAGACCCTTAGAGACCCAGTACTTC
CDR3 protein: CASSVAGRPLETQYF
CDR3 length: 15
clone size: once
V gene: TRBV9
D gene: .
J gene: TRBJ2-5

CDR3 DNA: TGCGCCAGCAGCTCCGGCCCTCCGAAGGCAGATACGCAGTATTTT
CDR3 protein: CASSSGPPKADTQYF
CDR3 length: 15
clone size: .
V gene: TRBV5-1
D gene: .
J gene: TRBJ2-3

CDR3 DNA: TGTGCCAGCAGCCCCAGGACCCCGAACACTGAAGCTTTCTTT
CDR3 protein: CASSPRTPNTEAFF
CDR3 length: 14
clone size: few
V gene: TRBV7-2
D gene: .
J gene: TRBJ1-1

CDR3 DNA: TGCAGCGTTGAAGATACAGCGGGGGGGCTTTATGGCACAGATACGCAGTATTTT
CDR3 protein: CSVEDTAGGLYGTDTQYF
CDR3 length: 18
clone size: .
V gene: TRBV29-1
D gene: TRBD2
J gene: TRBJ2-3

CDR3 DNA: TGCAGTGCTACGACCTACTACGAGCAGTACTTC
CDR3 protein: CSATTYYEQYF
CDR3 length: 11
clone size: .
V gene: TRBV20-1
D gene: .
J gene: TRBJ2-7

CDR3 DNA: TGTGCCAGCAGCTTGACAGGGAGTAATGAAAAACTGTTTTTT
CDR3 protein: CASSLTGSNEKLFF
CDR3 length: 14
clone size: few
V gene: TRBV7-9
D gene: TRBD1
J gene: TRBJ1-4

CDR3 DNA: TGTGCCAGCACTCGGGACAGGGGGCGGAACGAGCAGTACTTC
CDR3 protein: CASTRDRGRNEQYF
CDR3 length: 14
clone size: .
V gene: TRBV6-5
D gene: TRBD1
J gene: TRBJ2-7

CDR3 DNA: TGTGCCAGCAGCTTACGGTCAGTCGGAGAGACCCAGTACTTC
CDR3 protein: CASSLRSVGETQYF
CDR3 length: 14
clone size: few
V gene: TRBV7-2
D gene: .
J gene: TRBJ2-5

CDR3 DNA: TGTGCCAGCAGGACAGGGCGGGCCTACGAGCAGTACTTC
CDR3 protein: CASRTGRAYEQYF
CDR3 length: 13
clone size: few
V gene: TRBV6-6
D gene: TRBD1
J gene: TRBJ2-7

CDR3 DNA: TGTGCCAGCAGCCCCCTCGAGGGGACATACCGCACAGATACGCAGTATTTT
CDR3 protein: CASSPLEGTYRTDTQYF
CDR3 length: 17
clone size: .
V gene: TRBV14
D gene: .
J gene: TRBJ2-3

CDR3 DNA: TGTGCCTGGAGCCTACCCGAAGGGCCAGAGTTCTTC
CDR3 protein: CAWSLPEGPEFF
CDR3 length: 12
clone size: .
V gene: TRBV30
D gene: .
J gene: TRBJ2-1

CDR3 DNA: TGCAGCGTTTTTAGGAACACTGAAGCTTTCTTT
CDR3 protein: CSVFRNTEAFF
CDR3 length: 11
clone size: few
V gene: TRBV29-1
D gene: .
J gene: TRBJ1-1

CDR3 DNA: TGTGCCAGCAGTTACTCAAAAGGGAACACTGAAGCTTTCTTT
CDR3 protein: CASSYSKGNTEAFF
CDR3 length: 14
clone size: .
V gene: TRBV6-6
D gene: .
J gene: TRBJ1-1

CDR3 DNA: TGTGCCAGCAGCTTGGGGTCGGGACTAGCGGGATTGATGGGGACCCAGTACTTC
CDR3 protein: CASSLGSGLAGLMGTQYF
CDR3 length: 18
clone size: few
V gene: TRBV11-2
D gene: TRBD2
J gene: TRBJ2-5

CDR3 DNA: TGTGCCAGCAGCTTCGGTCTTGGGATCACTGAAGCTTTCTTT
CDR3 protein: CASSFGLGITEAFF
CDR3 length: 14
clone size: .
V gene: TRBV7-2
D gene: .
J gene: TRBJ1-1

CDR3 DNA: TGTGCCAGCAGCCAAGGAATTCAGCAGGGGTATGGCTACACCTTC
CDR3 protein: CASSQGIQQGYGYTF
CDR3 length: 15
clone size: .
V gene: TRBV4-2
D gene: .
J gene: TRBJ1-2

CDR3 DNA: TGCGCCAGCAGCAAGGCTGACAGGGGGATTAGGACCTACGAGCAGTACTTC
CDR3 protein: CASSKADRGIRTYEQYF
CDR3 length: 17
clone size: .
V gene: TRBV5-1
D gene: TRBD1
J gene: TRBJ2-7

CDR3 DNA: TGTGCCAGCAGCCAGGGGCAGACTGAAGCTTTCTTT
CDR3 protein: CASSQGQTEAFF
CDR3 length: 12
clone size: .
V gene: TRBV6-5
D gene: .
J gene: TRBJ1-1

CDR3 DNA: TGTGCCAGCAGAACTACCTCACAGGGCTATGGCTACACCTTC
CDR3 protein: CASRTTSQGYGYTF
CDR3 length: 14
clone size: .
V gene: TRBV27
D gene: .
J gene: TRBJ1-2

CDR3 DNA: TGTGCCAGCAGTGAGGAGCAGGGGGGCACTGAAGCTTTCTTT
CDR3 protein: CASSEEQGGTEAFF
CDR3 length: 14
clone size: .
V gene: TRBV2
D gene: TRBD1
J gene: TRBJ1-1

CDR3 DNA: TGCGCCAGCAGGCGGGGACTAGCGCGAGGCGGGGAGCTGTTTTTT
CDR3 protein: CASRRGLARGGELFF
CDR3 length: 15
clone size: few
V gene: TRBV4-1
D gene: TRBD2
J gene: TRBJ2-2

CDR3 DNA: TGTGCCAGCAGCCCCCGACTAGCGGGAGTCTACAATGAGCAGTTCTTC
CDR3 protein: CASSPRLAGVYNEQFF
CDR3 length: 16
clone size: .
V gene: TRBV7-9
D gene: TRBD2
J gene: TRBJ2-1

CDR3 DNA: TGCAGCGTTGAGGGGACAGGACTACTCTCCTACGAGCAGTACTTC
CDR3 protein: CSVEGTGLLSYEQYF
CDR3 length: 15
clone size: .
V gene: TRBV29-1
D gene: TRBD1
J gene: TRBJ2-7

CDR3 DNA: TGTGCCATCAGCACAGACAGGGATAATTCACCCCTCCACTTT
CDR3 protein: CAISTDRDNSPLHF
CDR3 length: 14
clone size: .
V gene: TRBV10-3
D gene: TRBD1
J gene: TRBJ1-6

CDR3 DNA: TGTGCCAGCAGGCCTAATACAGGGGTATCTGAAGCTTTCTTT
CDR3 protein: CASRPNTGVSEAFF
CDR3 length: 14
clone size: .
V gene: TRBV2
D gene: TRBD1
J gene: TRBJ1-1

CDR3 DNA: TGTGCCAGCCGCCCCCCGGGACTAGCGAACACCGGGGAGCTGTTTTTT
CDR3 protein: CASRPPGLANTGELFF
CDR3 length: 16
clone size: .
V gene: TRBV7-9
D gene: TRBD2
J gene: TRBJ2-2

CDR3 DNA: TGTGCCAGCAGACGACGGGCTAGCTATAAAGAGACCCAGTACTTC
CDR3 protein: CASRRRASYKETQYF
CDR3 length: 15
clone size: once
V gene: TRBV6-5
D gene: .
J gene: TRBJ2-5

CDR3 DNA: TGTGCCAGCAGCGGAACGAGCTCTGGGGCCAACGTCCTGACTTTC
CDR3 protein: CASSGTSSGANVLTF
CDR3 length: 15
clone size: .
V gene: TRBV27
D gene: .
J gene: TRBJ2-6

CDR3 DNA: TGTGCCAGCAGCCCGGGGACTAGCGGGATATACAATGAGCAGTTCTTC
CDR3 protein: CASSPGTSGIYNEQFF
CDR3 length: 16
clone size: few
V gene: TRBV11-3
D gene: TRBD2
J gene: TRBJ2-1

CDR3 DNA: TGTGCCAGCTCATCCAGGATGAACACTGAAGCTTTCTTT
CDR3 protein: CASSSRMNTEAFF
CDR3 length: 13
clone size: few
V gene: TRBV18
D gene: .
J gene: TRBJ1-1

CDR3 DNA: TGTGCCAGCTCGGGGCCAGCCACCTACGAGCAGTACTTC
CDR3 protein: CASSGPATYEQYF
CDR3 length: 13
clone size: .
V gene: TRBV2
D gene: .
J gene: TRBJ2-7

CDR3 DNA: TGTGCCTGGAGTGTATCTGGGTATGGCTACACCTTC
CDR3 protein: CAWSVSGYGYTF
CDR3 length: 12
clone size: .
V gene: TRBV30
D gene: .
J gene: TRBJ1-2

CDR3 DNA: TGCAGCGTCGAACATAGCGGCCTCACAGATACGCAGTATTTT
CDR3 protein: CSVEHSGLTDTQYF
CDR3 length: 14
clone size: once
V gene: TRBV29-1
D gene: .
J gene: TRBJ2-3

CDR3 DNA: TGTGCCTGTAAGCGGGAGGGTTCCTACGAGCAGTACTTC
CDR3 protein: CACKREGSYEQYF
CDR3 length: 13
clone size: .
V gene: TRBV30
D gene: TRBD2
J gene: TRBJ2-7

CDR3 DNA: TGTGCCAGCTCATTCCCTAGCACAGATACGCAGTATTTT
CDR3 protein: CASSFPSTDTQYF
CDR3 length: 13
clone size: .
V gene: TRBV18
D gene: .
J gene: TRBJ2-3

CDR3 DNA: TGCGCCAGCAGACTCCAGACAGGGAAGGAGGCCTACGAGCAGTACTTC
CDR3 protein: CASRLQTGKEAYEQYF
CDR3 length: 16
clone size: few
V gene: TRBV5-1
D gene: TRBD1
J gene: TRBJ2-7

CDR3 DNA: TGTGCCTGGAGTGTAGACCCTGAAGCTTTCTTT
CDR3 protein: CAWSVDPEAFF
CDR3 length: 11
clone size: .
V gene: TRBV30
D gene: .
J gene: TRBJ1-1

CDR3 DNA: TGTGCCAGCAGCAAAGGGGCAGCGAGGGGCTACACCTTC
CDR3 protein: CASSKGAARGYTF
CDR3 length: 13
clone size: .
V gene: TRBV27
D gene: .
J gene: TRBJ1-2

CDR3 DNA: TGCAGCGTGTCTGAAGGGGGACTCCAAGAGACCCAGTACTTC
CDR3 protein: CSVSEGGLQETQYF
CDR3 length: 14
clone size: .
V gene: TRBV29-1
D gene: .
J gene: TRBJ2-5

CDR3 DNA: TGTGCCAGCGAAAGCGGGACGCAAGAGCAGTTCTTC
CDR3 protein: CASESGTQEQFF
CDR3 length: 12
clone size: few
V gene: TRBV2
D gene: TRBD2
J gene: TRBJ2-1

CDR3 DNA: TGCGCCAGCAGCCAAGTACCCCGCTGGGAGACCCAGTACTTC
CDR3 protein: CASSQVPRWETQYF
CDR3 length: 14
clone size: few
V gene: TRBV4-1
D gene: .
J gene: TRBJ2-5

CDR3 DNA: TGTGCCAGCAGCTCCGGAGCGGGGGGGACTTCTCTTGGCAAAAACATTCAGTACTTC
CDR3 protein: CASSSGAGGTSLGKNIQYF
CDR3 length: 19
clone size: .
V gene: TRBV7-2
D gene: TRBD2
J gene: TRBJ2-4

CDR3 DNA: TGTGCCAGCAGCCTGACCGGGACAGGGTCAGATACGCAGTATTTT
CDR3 protein: CASSLTGTGSDTQYF
CDR3 length: 15
clone size: .
V gene: TRBV11-2
D gene: TRBD1
J gene: TRBJ2-3

CDR3 DNA: TGTGCCATCAGTGGCCTCGGGGGGGCCTACAATGAGCAGTTCTTC
CDR3 protein: CAISGLGGAYNEQFF
CDR3 length: 15
clone size: .
V gene: TRBV10-3
D gene: TRBD2
J gene: TRBJ2-1